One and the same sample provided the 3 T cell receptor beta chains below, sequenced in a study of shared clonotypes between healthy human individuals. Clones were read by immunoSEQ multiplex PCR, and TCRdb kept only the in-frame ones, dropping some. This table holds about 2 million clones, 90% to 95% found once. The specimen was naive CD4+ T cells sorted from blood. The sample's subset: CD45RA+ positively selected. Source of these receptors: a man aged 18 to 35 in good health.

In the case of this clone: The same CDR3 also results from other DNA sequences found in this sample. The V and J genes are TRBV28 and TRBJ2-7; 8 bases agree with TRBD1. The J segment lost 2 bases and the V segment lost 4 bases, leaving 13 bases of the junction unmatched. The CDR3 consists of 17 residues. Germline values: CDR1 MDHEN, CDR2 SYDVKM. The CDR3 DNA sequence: TGTGCCAGCAGTTCCCTCGGGGGCAGGGGGCCTCCCTACGAGCAGTACTTC. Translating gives CASSSLGGRGPPYEQYF. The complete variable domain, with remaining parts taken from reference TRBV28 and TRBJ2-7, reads DVKVTQSSRYLVKRTGEKVFLECVQDMDHENMFWYRQDPGLGLRLIYFSYDVKMKEKGDIPEGYSVSREKKERFSLILESASTNQTSMYLCASSSLGGRGPPYEQYFGPGTRLTVT.

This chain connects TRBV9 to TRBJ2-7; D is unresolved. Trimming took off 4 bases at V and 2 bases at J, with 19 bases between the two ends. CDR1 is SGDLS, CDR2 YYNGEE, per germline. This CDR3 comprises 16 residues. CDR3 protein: CASSPFWSVYAYEQYF. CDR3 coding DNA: TGTGCCAGCAGCCCCTTCTGGAGCGTCTATGCCTACGAGCAGTACTTC.

In DNA form, the CDR3 reads TGTGCCAGTAGTATGGGGGTCAGCTCCTACGAGCAGTACTTC. Residues: CASSMGVSSYEQYF. J is TRBJ2-7 and V is TRBV19; D is tentatively TRBD1 or TRBD2 (5 bases each). Germline V gene lookup returns CDR1 LNHDA and CDR2 SQIVND (reference sequence). Trimming took 3 bases from V and 0 from J, leaving 9 bases between them. The CDR3 extends over 14 amino acids. Filled out from reference TRBV19 and TRBJ2-7, the complete variable domain reads DGGITQSPKYLFRKEGQNVTLSCEQNLNHDAMYWYRQDPGQGLRLIYYSQIVNDFQKGDIAEGYSVSREKKESFPLTVTSAQKNPTAFYLCASSMGVSSYEQYFGPGTRLTVT.